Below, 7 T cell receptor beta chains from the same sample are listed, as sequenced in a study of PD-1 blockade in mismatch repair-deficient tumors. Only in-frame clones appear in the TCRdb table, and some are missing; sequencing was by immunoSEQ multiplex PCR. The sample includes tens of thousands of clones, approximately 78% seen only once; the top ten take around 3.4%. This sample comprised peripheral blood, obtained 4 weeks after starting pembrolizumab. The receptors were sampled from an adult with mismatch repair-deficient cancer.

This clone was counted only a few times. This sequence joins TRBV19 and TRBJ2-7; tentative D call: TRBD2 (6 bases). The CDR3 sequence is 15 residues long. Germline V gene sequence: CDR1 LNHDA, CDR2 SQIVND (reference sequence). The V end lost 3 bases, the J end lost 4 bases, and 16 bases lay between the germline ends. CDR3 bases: TGTGCCAGTAGTATTCCCCGGGGAGGAGGATACGAGCAGTACTTC. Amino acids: CASSIPRGGGYEQYF.

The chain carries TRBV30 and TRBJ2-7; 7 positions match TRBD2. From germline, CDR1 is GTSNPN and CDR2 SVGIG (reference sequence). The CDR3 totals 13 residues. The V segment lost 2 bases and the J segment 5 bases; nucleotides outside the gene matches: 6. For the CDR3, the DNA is TGTGCCTGGAGTCAGACTAGCTTCCACGAGCAGTACTTC. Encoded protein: CAWSQTSFHEQYF.

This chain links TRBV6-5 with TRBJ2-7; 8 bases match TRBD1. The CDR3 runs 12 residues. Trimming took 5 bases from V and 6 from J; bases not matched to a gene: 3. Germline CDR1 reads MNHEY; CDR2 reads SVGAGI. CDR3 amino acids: CASSDRGPEQYF. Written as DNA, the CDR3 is TGTGCCAGCAGTGACAGGGGTCCCGAGCAGTACTTC.

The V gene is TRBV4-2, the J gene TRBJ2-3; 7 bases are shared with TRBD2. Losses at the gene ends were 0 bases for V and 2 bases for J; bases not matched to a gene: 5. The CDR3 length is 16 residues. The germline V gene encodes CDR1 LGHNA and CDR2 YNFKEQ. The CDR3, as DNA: TGTGCCAGCAGCCAAGATGGAGCGGGGAACACAGATACGCAGTATTTT. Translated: CASSQDGAGNTDTQYF.

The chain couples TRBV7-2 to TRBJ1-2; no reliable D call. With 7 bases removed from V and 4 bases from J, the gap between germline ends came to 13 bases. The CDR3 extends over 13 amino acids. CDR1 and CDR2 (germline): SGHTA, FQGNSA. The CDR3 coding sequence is TGTGCCAGCACCCCGGGTACGGGCTATGGCTACACCTTC. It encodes CASTPGTGYGYTF. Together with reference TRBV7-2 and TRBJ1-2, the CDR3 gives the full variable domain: GAGVSQSPSNKVTEKGKDVELRCDPISGHTALYWYRQSLGQGLEFLIYFQGNSAPDKSGLPSDRFSAERTGGSVSTLTIQRTQQEDSAVYLCASTPGTGYGYTFGSGTRLTVV.

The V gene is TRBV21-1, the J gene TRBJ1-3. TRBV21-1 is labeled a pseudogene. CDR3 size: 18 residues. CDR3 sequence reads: CASSKLPNPRDTGNTIYF. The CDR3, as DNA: TGTGCCAGCAGCAAACTCCCCAATCCGCGGGACACTGGAAACACCATATATTTT.

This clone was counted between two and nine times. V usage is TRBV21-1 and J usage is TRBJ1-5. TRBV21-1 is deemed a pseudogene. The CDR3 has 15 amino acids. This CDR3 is CASIADRGRNQPQHF. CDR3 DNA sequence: TGTGCCAGCATCGCGGACCGTGGGCGCAATCAGCCCCAGCATTTT.